This TCR beta chain comes out of a study of blood T cell repertoires in COVID-19. About the research overall: Researchers got acute and convalescent COVID-19 samples from the United States, Italy and Spain. Sources were T cells, B-cell-depleted T cells, or PBMCs; the material itself was cDNA or gDNA.

The CDR3 consists of 13 residues. Germline lookup yields CDR1 GTSNPN and CDR2 SVGIG (reference sequence). With 0 bases removed from V and 2 bases from J, the gap between germline ends came to 7 bases. How the authors handled the data: Nucleated cell counts were estimated from reference gene primer amplification. Clones were read by immunoSEQ multiplex PCR, and TCRdb kept only the in-frame ones, dropping some. V, J and clone size were drawn from that table, and D and trimming were deduced from the DNA. This sample has approximately 120,000 clones; about 85% occur once, and the top ten carry roughly 4%.

The sequencing sample was made of peripheral blood. The chain combines TRBV30 with TRBJ1-1; D gene ambiguous. The source is a human donor in a cohort sampled during active COVID-19. The CDR3 is CAWSVDINTEAFF. The DNA for the CDR3 is TGTGCCTGGAGTGTTGACATCAACACTGAAGCTTTCTTT.